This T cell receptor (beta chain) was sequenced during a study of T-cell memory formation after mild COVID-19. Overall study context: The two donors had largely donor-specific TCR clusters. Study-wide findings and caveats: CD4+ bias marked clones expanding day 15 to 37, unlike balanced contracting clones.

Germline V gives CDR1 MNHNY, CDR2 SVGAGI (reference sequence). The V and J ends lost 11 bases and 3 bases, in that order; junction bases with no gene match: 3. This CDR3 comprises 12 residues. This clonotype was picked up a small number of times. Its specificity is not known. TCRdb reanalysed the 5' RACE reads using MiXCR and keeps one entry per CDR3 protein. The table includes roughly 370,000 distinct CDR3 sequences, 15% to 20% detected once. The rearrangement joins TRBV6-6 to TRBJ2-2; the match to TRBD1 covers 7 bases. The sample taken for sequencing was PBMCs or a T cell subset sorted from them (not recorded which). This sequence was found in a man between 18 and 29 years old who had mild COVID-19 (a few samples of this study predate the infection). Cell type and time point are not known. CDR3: CAGGQHTGELFF. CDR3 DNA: TGTGCCGGGGGACAGCACACCGGGGAGCTGTTTTTT.